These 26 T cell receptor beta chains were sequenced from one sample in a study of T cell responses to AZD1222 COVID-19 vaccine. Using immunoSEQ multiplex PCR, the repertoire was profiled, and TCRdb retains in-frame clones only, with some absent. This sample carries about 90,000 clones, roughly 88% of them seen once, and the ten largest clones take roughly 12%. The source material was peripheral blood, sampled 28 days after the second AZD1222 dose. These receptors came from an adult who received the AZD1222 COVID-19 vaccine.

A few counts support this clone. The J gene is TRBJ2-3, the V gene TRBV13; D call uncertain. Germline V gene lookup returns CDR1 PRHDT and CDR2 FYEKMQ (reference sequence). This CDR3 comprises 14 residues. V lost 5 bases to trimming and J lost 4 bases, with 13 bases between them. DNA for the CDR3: TGTGCCAGCAGCACAAGATCGGCCTCAGATACGCAGTATTTT. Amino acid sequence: CASSTRSASDTQYF.

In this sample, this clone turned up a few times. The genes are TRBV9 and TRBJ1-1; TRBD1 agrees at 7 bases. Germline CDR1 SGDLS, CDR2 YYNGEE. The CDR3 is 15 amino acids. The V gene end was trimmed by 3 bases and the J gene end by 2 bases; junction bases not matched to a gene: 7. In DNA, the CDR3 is TGTGCCAGCAGCGGGGGACAGAGTCTTAACACTGAAGCTTTCTTT. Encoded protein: CASSGGQSLNTEAFF.

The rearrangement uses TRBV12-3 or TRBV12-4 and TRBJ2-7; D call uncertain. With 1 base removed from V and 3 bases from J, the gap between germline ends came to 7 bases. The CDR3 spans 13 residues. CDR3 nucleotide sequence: TGTGCCAGCAGTTTAGACTCGGGCTACGAGCAGTACTTC. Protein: CASSLDSGYEQYF.

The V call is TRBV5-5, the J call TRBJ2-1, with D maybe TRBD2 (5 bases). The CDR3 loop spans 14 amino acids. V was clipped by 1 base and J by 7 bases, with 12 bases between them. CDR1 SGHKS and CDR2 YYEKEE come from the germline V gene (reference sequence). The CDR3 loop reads CASSLFGGPNEQFF. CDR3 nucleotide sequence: TGTGCCAGCAGCTTGTTTGGCGGGCCGAATGAGCAGTTCTTC. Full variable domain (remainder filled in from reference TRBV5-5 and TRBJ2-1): DAGVTQSPTHLIKTRGQQVTLRCSPISGHKSVSWYQQVLGQGPQFIFQYYEKEERGRGNFPDRFSARQFPNYSSELNVNALLLGDSALYLCASSLFGGPNEQFFGPGTRLTVL.

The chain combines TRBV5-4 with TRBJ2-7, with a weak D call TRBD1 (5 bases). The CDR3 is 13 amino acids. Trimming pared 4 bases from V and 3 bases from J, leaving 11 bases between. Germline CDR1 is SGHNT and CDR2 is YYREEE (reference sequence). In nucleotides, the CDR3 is TGTGCCAGCAGCCTGGACACCCACTACGAGCAGTACTTC. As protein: CASSLDTHYEQYF.

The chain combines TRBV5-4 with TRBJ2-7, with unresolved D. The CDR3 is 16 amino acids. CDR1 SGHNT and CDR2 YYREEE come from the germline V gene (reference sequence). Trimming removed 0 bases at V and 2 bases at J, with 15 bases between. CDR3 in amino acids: CASSLATADIPYEQYF. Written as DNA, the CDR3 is TGTGCCAGCAGCTTGGCCACTGCAGACATTCCCTACGAGCAGTACTTC. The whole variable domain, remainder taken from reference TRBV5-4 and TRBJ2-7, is ETGVTQSPTHLIKTRGQQVTLRCSSQSGHNTVSWYQQALGQGPQFIFQYYREEENGRGNFPPRFSGLQFPNYSSELNVNALELDDSALYLCASSLATADIPYEQYFGPGTRLTVT.

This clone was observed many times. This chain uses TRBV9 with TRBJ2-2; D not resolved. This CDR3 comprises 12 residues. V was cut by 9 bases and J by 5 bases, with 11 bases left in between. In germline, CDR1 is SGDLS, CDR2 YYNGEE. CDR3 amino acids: CANSIRTGELFF. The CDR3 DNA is TGTGCCAACTCCATCCGGACCGGGGAGCTGTTTTTT.

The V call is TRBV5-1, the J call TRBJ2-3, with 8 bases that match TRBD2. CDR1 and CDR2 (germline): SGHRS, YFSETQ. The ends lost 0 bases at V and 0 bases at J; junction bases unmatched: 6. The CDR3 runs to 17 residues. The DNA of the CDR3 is TGCGCCAGCAGCTTGGGGACTTCGGGGGGGAGCACAGATACGCAGTATTTT. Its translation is CASSLGTSGGSTDTQYF. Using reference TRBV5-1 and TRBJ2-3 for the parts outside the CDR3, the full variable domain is KAGVTQTPRYLIKTRGQQVTLSCSPISGHRSVSWYQQTPGQGLQFLFEYFSETQRNKGNFPGRFSGRQFSNSRSEMNVSTLELGDSALYLCASSLGTSGGSTDTQYFGPGTRLTVL.

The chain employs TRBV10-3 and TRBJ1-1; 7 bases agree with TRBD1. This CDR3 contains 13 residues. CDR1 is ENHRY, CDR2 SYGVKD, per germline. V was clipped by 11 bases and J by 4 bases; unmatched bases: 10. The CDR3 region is CASSSGGGTEAFF. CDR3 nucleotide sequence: TGTGCCTCCTCTTCAGGGGGGGGCACTGAAGCTTTCTTT.

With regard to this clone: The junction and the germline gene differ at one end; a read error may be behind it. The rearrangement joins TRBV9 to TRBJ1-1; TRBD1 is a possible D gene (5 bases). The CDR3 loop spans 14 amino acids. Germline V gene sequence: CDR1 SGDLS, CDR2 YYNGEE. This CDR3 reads CASSAGQGGPYRGF. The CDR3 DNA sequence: TGTGCCAGCAGCGCCGGCCAGGGAGGGCCCTATCGGGGCTTT.

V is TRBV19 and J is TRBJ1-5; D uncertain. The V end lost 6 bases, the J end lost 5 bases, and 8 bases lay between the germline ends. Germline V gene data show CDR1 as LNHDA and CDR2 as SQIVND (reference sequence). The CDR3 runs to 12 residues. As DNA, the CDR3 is TGTGCCAGTAGGAACATCTATCAGCCCCAGCATTTT. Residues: CASRNIYQPQHF.

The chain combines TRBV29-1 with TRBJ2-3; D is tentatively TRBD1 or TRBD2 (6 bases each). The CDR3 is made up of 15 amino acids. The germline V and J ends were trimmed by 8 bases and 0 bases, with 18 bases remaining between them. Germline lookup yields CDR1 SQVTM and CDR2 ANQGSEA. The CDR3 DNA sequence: TGCAGCAACGAGGGGGGAGAGGGAAGCACAGATACGCAGTATTTT. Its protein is CSNEGGEGSTDTQYF.

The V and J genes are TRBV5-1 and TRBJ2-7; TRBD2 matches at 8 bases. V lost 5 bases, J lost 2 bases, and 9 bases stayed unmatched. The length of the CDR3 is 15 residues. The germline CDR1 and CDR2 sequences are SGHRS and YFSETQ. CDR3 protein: CASRAVAGKAYEQYF. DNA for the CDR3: TGCGCCAGCAGAGCCGTAGCGGGAAAAGCCTACGAGCAGTACTTC. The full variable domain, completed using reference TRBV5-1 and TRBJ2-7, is KAGVTQTPRYLIKTRGQQVTLSCSPISGHRSVSWYQQTPGQGLQFLFEYFSETQRNKGNFPGRFSGRQFSNSRSEMNVSTLELGDSALYLCASRAVAGKAYEQYFGPGTRLTVT.

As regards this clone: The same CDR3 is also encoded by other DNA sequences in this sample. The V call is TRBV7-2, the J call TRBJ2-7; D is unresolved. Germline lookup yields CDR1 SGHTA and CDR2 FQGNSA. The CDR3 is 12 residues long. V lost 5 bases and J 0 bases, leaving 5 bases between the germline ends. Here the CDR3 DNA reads TGTGCCAGCAGCGCCAGCTCCTACGAGCAGTACTTC. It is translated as CASSASSYEQYF.

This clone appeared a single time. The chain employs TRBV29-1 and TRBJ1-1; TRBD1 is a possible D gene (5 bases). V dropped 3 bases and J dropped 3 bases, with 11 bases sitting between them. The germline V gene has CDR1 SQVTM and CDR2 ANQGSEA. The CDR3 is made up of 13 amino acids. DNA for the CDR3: TGCAGCGTTGATAAGGGGCGGGACACTGAAGCTTTCTTT. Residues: CSVDKGRDTEAFF.

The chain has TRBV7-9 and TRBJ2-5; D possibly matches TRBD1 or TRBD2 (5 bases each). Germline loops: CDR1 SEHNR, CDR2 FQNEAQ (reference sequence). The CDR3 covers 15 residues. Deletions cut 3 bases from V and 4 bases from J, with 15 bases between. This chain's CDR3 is CASSFRQGPTETQYF. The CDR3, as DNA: TGTGCCAGCAGCTTTCGGCAGGGACCGACAGAGACCCAGTACTTC.

CDR3 coding DNA: TGTGCCAGCAGCTGGGGTGGACAGGGGGTGGACCAGCCCCAGCATTTT. It translates to CASSWGGQGVDQPQHF. The chain combines TRBV7-2 with TRBJ1-5; 10 bases match TRBD1. CDR1 and CDR2 from the germline V gene are SGHTA and FQGNSA. J was trimmed by 7 bases and V by 4 bases; bases with no gene match: 10. This CDR3 region has 16 residues.

The CDR3 is CATSKSRNTGELFF. The CDR3 coding sequence is TGTGCCACCAGCAAGAGCAGGAACACCGGGGAGCTGTTTTTT. This chain joins TRBV15 and TRBJ2-2; the D is unclear. Per the germline V gene, CDR1 is LNHNV and CDR2 is YYDKDF (reference sequence). V dropped 4 bases and J dropped 1 base, with 7 bases sitting between them. The CDR3 has 14 amino acids. The entire variable domain, with the rest obtained from reference TRBV15 and TRBJ2-2, is as follows: DAMVIQNPRYQVTQFGKPVTLSCSQTLNHNVMYWYQQKSSQAPKLLFHYYDKDFNNEADTPDNFQSRRPNTSFCFLDIRSPGLGDTAMYLCATSKSRNTGELFFGEGSRLTVL.

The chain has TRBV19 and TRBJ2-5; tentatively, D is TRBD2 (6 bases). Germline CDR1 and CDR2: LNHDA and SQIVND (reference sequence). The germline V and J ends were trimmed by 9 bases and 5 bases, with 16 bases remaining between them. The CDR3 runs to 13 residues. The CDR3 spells CASSTTRWETQYF. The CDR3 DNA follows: TGTGCCAGCAGCACGACTAGATGGGAGACCCAGTACTTC.

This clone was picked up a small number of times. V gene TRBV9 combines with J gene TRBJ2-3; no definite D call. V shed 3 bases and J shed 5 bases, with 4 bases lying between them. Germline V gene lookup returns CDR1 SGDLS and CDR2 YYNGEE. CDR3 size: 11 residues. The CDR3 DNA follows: TGTGCCAGCAGCGCCGGAGATACGCAGTATTTT. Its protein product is CASSAGDTQYF. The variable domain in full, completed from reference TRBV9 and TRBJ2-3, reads DSGVTQTPKHLITATGQRVTLRCSPRSGDLSVYWYQQSLDQGLQFLIQYYNGEERAKGNILERFSAQQFPDLHSELNLSSLELGDSALYFCASSAGDTQYFGPGTRLTVL.

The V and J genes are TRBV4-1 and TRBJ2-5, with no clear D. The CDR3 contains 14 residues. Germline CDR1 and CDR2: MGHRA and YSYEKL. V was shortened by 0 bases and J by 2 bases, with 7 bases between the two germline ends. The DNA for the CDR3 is TGCGCCAGCAGCCAAGAAAGGAGACAAGAGACCCAGTACTTC. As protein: CASSQERRQETQYF.

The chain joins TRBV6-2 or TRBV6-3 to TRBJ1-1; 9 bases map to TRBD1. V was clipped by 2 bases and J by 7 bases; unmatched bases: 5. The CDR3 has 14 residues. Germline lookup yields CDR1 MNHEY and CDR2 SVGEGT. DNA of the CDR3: TGTGCCAGCAGTTACGGATGGACAGGGGTTGAAGCTTTCTTT. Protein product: CASSYGWTGVEAFF.

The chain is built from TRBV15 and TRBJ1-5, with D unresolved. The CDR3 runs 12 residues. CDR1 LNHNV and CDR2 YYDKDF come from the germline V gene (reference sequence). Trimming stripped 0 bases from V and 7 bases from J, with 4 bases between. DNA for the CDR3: TGTGCCACCAGCAGAGATAGCCAGCCCCAGCATTTT. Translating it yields CATSRDSQPQHF.

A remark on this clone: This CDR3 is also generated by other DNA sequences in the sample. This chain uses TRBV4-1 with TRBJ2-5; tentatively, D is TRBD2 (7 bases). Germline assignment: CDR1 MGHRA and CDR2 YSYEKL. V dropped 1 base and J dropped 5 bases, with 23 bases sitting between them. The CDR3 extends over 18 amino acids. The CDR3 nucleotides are TGCGCCAGCAGCCAAGGTTTGGGGCGGGGGCCGAAAGGGGAGACCCAGTACTTC. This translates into CASSQGLGRGPKGETQYF.

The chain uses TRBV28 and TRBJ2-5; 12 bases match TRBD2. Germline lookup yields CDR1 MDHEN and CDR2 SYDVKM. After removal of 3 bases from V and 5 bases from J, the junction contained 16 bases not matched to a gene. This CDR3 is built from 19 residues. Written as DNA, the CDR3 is TGTGCCAGCAGTTTCCCACTAGCGGGAGGCACACAAAGTCTGGAGACCCAGTACTTC. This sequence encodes CASSFPLAGGTQSLETQYF.

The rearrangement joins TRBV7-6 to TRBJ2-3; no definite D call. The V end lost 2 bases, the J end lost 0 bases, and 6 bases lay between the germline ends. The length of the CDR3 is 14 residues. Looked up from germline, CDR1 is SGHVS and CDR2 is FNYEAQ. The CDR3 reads CASSLTGSTDTQYF. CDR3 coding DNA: TGTGCCAGCAGCTTAACCGGGAGCACAGATACGCAGTATTTT.